The clone carrying this T cell receptor (beta chain) was observed a few times. Using immunoSEQ multiplex PCR, the repertoire was profiled, and TCRdb retains in-frame clones only, with some absent. The sample has 150,000 to 200,000 clones, about nine tenths seen once; the top ten hold around 1.9%. This entry comes from a study of blood T cell repertoires in COVID-19. The sequenced sample consisted of peripheral blood. This receptor was obtained from a man in his 70s with active or convalescent COVID-19.

The CDR3 here is CASSPDSYAYEQYF. CDR3 nucleotides: TGCGCCAGCAGCCCGGACAGTTATGCTTACGAGCAGTACTTC. This rearrangement joins TRBV5-1 to TRBJ2-7, with D perhaps matching TRBD1 (6 bases). The V end lost 4 bases, the J end lost 4 bases, and 15 bases lay between the germline ends. The germline gives CDR1 SGHRS, CDR2 YFSETQ. The CDR3 consists of 14 residues.